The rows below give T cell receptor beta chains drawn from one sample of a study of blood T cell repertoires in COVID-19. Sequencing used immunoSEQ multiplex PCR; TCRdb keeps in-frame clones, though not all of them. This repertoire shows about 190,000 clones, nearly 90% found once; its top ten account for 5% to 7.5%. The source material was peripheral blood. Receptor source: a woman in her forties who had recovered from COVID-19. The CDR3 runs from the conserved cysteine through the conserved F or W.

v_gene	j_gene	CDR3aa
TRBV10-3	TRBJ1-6	CATGTGGNSPLHF
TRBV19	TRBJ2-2	CASSHPSPRGLTGELFF
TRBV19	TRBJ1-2	CASSVTGPIYGYTF
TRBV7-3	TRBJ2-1	CASSLGLGTSVDEQFF
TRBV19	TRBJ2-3	CASSPLDQLAYLTDTQYF
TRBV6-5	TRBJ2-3	CASSSTGGGTDTQYF
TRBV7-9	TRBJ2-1	CASSGLAGWDEQFF
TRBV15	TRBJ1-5	CATSRVPPGQPQHF
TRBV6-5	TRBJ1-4	CASSYSAGFEKLFF
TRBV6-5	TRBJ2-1	CASRSAGFINNEQFF
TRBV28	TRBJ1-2	CALGADYGYTF